This TCR beta chain was sequenced for a study of monozygotic twins with inflammatory bowel disease. No DNA is given; TCRdb re-called the 5' RACE reads and lists each CDR3 protein once. The repertoire table contains over 200,000 distinct CDR3 sequences. The germline V gene encodes CDR1 SEHNR and CDR2 FQNEAQ (reference sequence). The CDR3 is 12 residues long. This TCR came from a human donor with ulcerative colitis or Crohn's disease, or a healthy co-twin of an affected twin (not recorded which). V and J are TRBV7-9 and TRBJ2-7; TCRdb designates TRBD2, a call that cannot be tested without DNA. The sequenced sample was blood. CDR3 region: CASSRDSDLQYF.